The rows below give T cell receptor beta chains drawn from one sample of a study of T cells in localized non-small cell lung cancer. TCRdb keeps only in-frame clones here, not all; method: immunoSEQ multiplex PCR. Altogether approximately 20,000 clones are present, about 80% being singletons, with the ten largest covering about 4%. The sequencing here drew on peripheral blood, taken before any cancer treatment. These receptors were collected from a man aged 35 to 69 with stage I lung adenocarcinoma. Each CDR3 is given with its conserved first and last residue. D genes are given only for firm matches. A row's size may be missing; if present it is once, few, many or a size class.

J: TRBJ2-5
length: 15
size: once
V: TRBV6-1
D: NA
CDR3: CASSIEGSGGETQYF
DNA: TGTGCCAGCAGCATCGAAGGGTCGGGCGGGGAGACCCAGTACTTC

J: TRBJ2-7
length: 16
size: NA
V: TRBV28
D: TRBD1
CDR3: CASSSGQGPLSYEQYF
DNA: TGTGCCAGCAGTTCTGGACAGGGTCCCCTCTCCTACGAGCAGTACTTC

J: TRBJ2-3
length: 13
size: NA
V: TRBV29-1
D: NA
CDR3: CSVDVFGTDTQYF
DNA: TGCAGCGTTGACGTCTTCGGCACAGATACGCAGTATTTT

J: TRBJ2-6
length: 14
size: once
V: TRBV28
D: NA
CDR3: CASTFGSGANVLTF
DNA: TGTGCCAGCACTTTCGGCTCTGGGGCCAACGTCCTGACTTTC

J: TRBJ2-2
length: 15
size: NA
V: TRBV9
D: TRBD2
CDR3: CASRREGRNTGELFF
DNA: TGTGCCAGCAGAAGGGAGGGGCGAAACACCGGGGAGCTGTTTTTT

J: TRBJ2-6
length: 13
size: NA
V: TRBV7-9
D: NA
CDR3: CASSLDGQVVLTF
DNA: TGTGCCAGCAGCTTAGATGGGCAGGTAGTCCTGACTTTC

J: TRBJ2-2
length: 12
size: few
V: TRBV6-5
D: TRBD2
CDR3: CAVAGGPGELFF
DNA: TGTGCCGTAGCGGGGGGGCCCGGGGAGCTGTTTTTT

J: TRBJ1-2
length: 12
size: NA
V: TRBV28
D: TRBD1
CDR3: CASSRDSYGYTF
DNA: TGTGCCAGCAGCAGGGACAGCTATGGCTACACCTTC

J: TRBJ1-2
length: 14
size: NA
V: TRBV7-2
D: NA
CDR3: CASSLPWAAYGYTF
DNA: TGTGCCAGCAGCTTACCTTGGGCAGCTTATGGCTACACCTTC

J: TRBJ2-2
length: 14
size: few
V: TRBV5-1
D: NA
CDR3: CASSLGPLTGELFF
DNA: TGCGCCAGCAGCTTGGGACCCCTCACCGGGGAGCTGTTTTTT

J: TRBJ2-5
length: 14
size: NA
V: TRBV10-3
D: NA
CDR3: CASGTASQEETQYF
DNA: TGTGCCAGCGGGACCGCAAGCCAAGAAGAGACCCAGTACTTC

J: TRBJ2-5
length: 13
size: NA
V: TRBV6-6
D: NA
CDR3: CASSSGHQETQYF
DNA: TGTGCCAGCAGTTCGGGACACCAAGAGACCCAGTACTTC

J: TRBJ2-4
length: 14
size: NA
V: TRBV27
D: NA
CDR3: CASRSISPGNIQYF
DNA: TGTGCCAGCAGATCCATATCCCCAGGGAACATTCAGTACTTC

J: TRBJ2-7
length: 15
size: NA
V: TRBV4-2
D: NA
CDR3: CASSQGYSSSYEQYF
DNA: TGTGCCAGCAGCCAAGGGTACAGTAGCTCCTACGAGCAGTACTTC

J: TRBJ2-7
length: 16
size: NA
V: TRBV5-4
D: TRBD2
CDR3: CASSLVGGGPSYEQYF
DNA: TGTGCCAGCAGCTTGGTTGGGGGAGGGCCCTCTTACGAGCAGTACTTC

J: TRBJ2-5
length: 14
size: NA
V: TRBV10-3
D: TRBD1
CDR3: CAISDPGQTETQYF
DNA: TGTGCCATCAGTGATCCGGGACAGACAGAGACCCAGTACTTC

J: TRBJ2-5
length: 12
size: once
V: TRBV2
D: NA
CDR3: CASSRAQETQYF
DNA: TGTGCCAGCTCGAGGGCCCAAGAGACCCAGTACTTC

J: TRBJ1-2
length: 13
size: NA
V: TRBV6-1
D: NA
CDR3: CASSVGGGYGYTF
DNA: TGTGCCAGCAGTGTGGGGGGAGGCTATGGCTACACCTTC